Presented here are 15 T cell receptor beta chains from one specimen sequenced in a study of T cell responses to AZD1222 COVID-19 vaccine. The method was immunoSEQ multiplex PCR; TCRdb's version includes in-frame clones alone and lacks a portion of them. Of around 120,000 clones in the sample, roughly 89% are singletons; the top ten hold 7.1%. Sequenced material: peripheral blood, taken 28 days after the second AZD1222 dose. The source of these receptors is an adult who received the AZD1222 COVID-19 vaccine.

The chain recombines TRBV5-6 with TRBJ2-5; no definite D call. CDR3 length: 18 amino acids. V lost 1 base and J lost 2, with 21 bases in between. Germline CDR1 and CDR2: SGHDT and YYEEEE. In DNA form, the CDR3 reads TGTGCCAGCAGCTTGTTCTCGGGCTCCGGTAAATCACAAGAGACCCAGTACTTC. Protein: CASSLFSGSGKSQETQYF.

In this sample, this clone turned up a few times. The rearrangement links TRBV7-9 to TRBJ2-3; weak D call: TRBD1 (6 bases). CDR1 and CDR2 (germline): SEHNR, FQNEAQ (reference sequence). V shed 5 bases and J shed 2 bases, with 23 bases lying between them. This CDR3 spans 18 amino acids. CDR3: CASSPGDTGLVLTDTQYF. The CDR3 nucleotides are TGTGCCAGCAGCCCGGGTGACACAGGGCTGGTCCTCACAGATACGCAGTATTTT.

The rearrangement joins TRBV19 to TRBJ2-2; 8 bases are a match to TRBD1. CDR3 length: 15 amino acids. V dropped 6 bases and J dropped 7; count of bases not matched to a gene: 10. Germline CDR1 and CDR2: LNHDA and SQIVND (reference sequence). This CDR3 reads CASRGLDRGIGELFF. CDR3 DNA sequence: TGTGCCAGTAGGGGCCTTGACAGGGGAATCGGGGAGCTGTTTTTT. Variable domain in full (rest from reference TRBV19 and TRBJ2-2): DGGITQSPKYLFRKEGQNVTLSCEQNLNHDAMYWYRQDPGQGLRLIYYSQIVNDFQKGDIAEGYSVSREKKESFPLTVTSAQKNPTAFYLCASRGLDRGIGELFFGEGSRLTVL.

The J gene is TRBJ1-1, the V gene TRBV30, with a tentative D call TRBD1 (5 bases). Germline V gene lookup returns CDR1 GTSNPN and CDR2 SVGIG (reference sequence). The CDR3 totals 13 residues. Trimming took off 2 bases at V and 9 bases at J, with 16 bases between the two ends. In DNA, the CDR3 is TGTGCCTGGAGTACCCCGGGACGTCGGCAAGCTTTCTTT. Its translation is CAWSTPGRRQAFF.

The chain links TRBV5-1 to TRBJ1-1, with D tentatively TRBD1 (5 bases). The V gene lost 0 bases and the J gene lost 3 bases, with 9 bases spanning the gap. The length of the CDR3 is 14 residues. Germline loops: CDR1 SGHRS, CDR2 YFSETQ. The CDR3 reads CASSLGFRDTEAFF. The CDR3 DNA reads as TGCGCCAGCAGCTTGGGTTTCAGGGACACTGAAGCTTTCTTT.

The rearrangement joins TRBV11-1 to TRBJ2-1, with D maybe TRBD1 (6 bases). The CDR3 covers 15 residues. The germline V gene has CDR1 SGHAT and CDR2 FQDESV (reference sequence). V lost 5 bases and J lost 7, with 18 bases in between. This CDR3 reads CASSDRTGLRNEQFF. The CDR3 DNA follows: TGTGCCAGCAGCGATCGTACAGGGCTGAGGAATGAGCAGTTCTTC.

CDR3 DNA: TGTGCCAGCAGCTTAGATCTAAGCCCAGATACGCAGTATTTT. It encodes CASSLDLSPDTQYF. The chain links TRBV7-2 to TRBJ2-3; no definite D call. The CDR3 is 14 amino acids. V was cut by 1 base and J by 4 bases, with 9 bases left in between. The germline gives CDR1 SGHTA, CDR2 FQGNSA. Full variable domain (outside the CDR3, taken from reference TRBV7-2 and TRBJ2-3): GAGVSQSPSNKVTEKGKDVELRCDPISGHTALYWYRQSLGQGLEFLIYFQGNSAPDKSGLPSDRFSAERTGGSVSTLTIQRTQQEDSAVYLCASSLDLSPDTQYFGPGTRLTVL.

This clone was detected only a few times. The V call is TRBV5-1, the J call TRBJ2-3, with 8 bases identical to TRBD1. CDR1 and CDR2 from the germline V gene are SGHRS and YFSETQ. This CDR3 comprises 15 residues. V shed 5 bases and J 2 bases; nucleotides not matched to a gene: 7. The CDR3 DNA is TGCGCCAGCAGTCAGGGGGCCCTCTTCACAGATACGCAGTATTTT. This sequence encodes CASSQGALFTDTQYF.

This clone came up a few times. The chain is built from TRBV11-3 and TRBJ2-1; D assignment may be TRBD1 or TRBD2 (5 bases each). Per germline, CDR1 SGHNT and CDR2 YENEEA. Trimming stripped 5 bases from V and 15 bases from J, with 20 bases between. This CDR3 is built from 13 residues. CDR3 region: CASSARSGTRRFF. In DNA, the CDR3 is TGTGCCAGCAGCGCCCGGTCCGGGACCCGGCGGTTCTTC.

The V gene is TRBV30, the J gene TRBJ1-5; TRBD1 might be the D (6 bases). The V and J ends lost 0 bases and 2 bases respectively, with 14 bases between them. This CDR3 region has 16 residues. Per the germline V gene, CDR1 is GTSNPN and CDR2 is SVGIG (reference sequence). CDR3 sequence: CAWSVGLGGGNQPQHF. The CDR3 DNA reads as TGTGCCTGGAGTGTAGGCCTCGGGGGCGGCAATCAGCCCCAGCATTTT.

This sequence joins TRBV18 and TRBJ2-4, with 9 bases aligning to TRBD1. Germline CDR1 reads KGHSH; CDR2 reads LQKENI. J gave up 0 bases and V 3 bases, and 6 bases lay outside the gene matches. The CDR3 runs to 17 residues. The CDR3 region has the DNA TGTGCCAGCTCACCGTCCGGGACAGGGCTAGCCAAAAACATTCAGTACTTC. This encodes CASSPSGTGLAKNIQYF.

The genes are TRBV11-2 and TRBJ2-5, with 14 positions matching TRBD2. The V gene's germline CDR1 is SGHAT and CDR2 FQNNGV. With 0 bases clipped from V and 6 bases from J, the junction kept 12 bases outside the gene matches. The CDR3 totals 19 residues. The CDR3 here is CASSLDATSGGARVQTQYF. The CDR3 DNA sequence: TGTGCCAGCAGCTTAGACGCGACTAGCGGGGGGGCCCGGGTCCAGACCCAGTACTTC.

V gene TRBV9 combines with J gene TRBJ2-1; D is uncertain. The length of the CDR3 is 14 residues. CDR1 and CDR2 from the germline V gene are SGDLS and YYNGEE. V lost 2 bases and J lost 4, with 10 bases in between. CDR3 in amino acids: CASSVGLGYNEQFF. CDR3 nucleotide sequence: TGTGCCAGCAGCGTGGGGTTGGGGTACAATGAGCAGTTCTTC.

This chain links TRBV5-1 with TRBJ2-3, with D possibly TRBD1 on 6 matching bases. Germline lookup yields CDR1 SGHRS and CDR2 YFSETQ. The CDR3 has 16 amino acids. Trimming shortened V by 4 bases and J by 6 bases, and 21 bases separated the two germline ends. In DNA, the CDR3 is TGCGCCAGCAGCAGAGAGAACAGGGAGTATTTGGATACGCAGTATTTT. It encodes CASSRENREYLDTQYF.

This clone was seen a single time. The chain carries TRBV2 and TRBJ1-1; D is perhaps TRBD1 (6 bases). CDR1 is SNHLY and CDR2 is FYNNEI in the germline V gene. This CDR3 is built from 14 residues. V was shortened by 4 bases and J by 1 base, with 10 bases between the two germline ends. The CDR3 loop is CASSVRGQNTEAFF. DNA for the CDR3: TGTGCCAGCAGTGTACGGGGGCAGAACACTGAAGCTTTCTTT.